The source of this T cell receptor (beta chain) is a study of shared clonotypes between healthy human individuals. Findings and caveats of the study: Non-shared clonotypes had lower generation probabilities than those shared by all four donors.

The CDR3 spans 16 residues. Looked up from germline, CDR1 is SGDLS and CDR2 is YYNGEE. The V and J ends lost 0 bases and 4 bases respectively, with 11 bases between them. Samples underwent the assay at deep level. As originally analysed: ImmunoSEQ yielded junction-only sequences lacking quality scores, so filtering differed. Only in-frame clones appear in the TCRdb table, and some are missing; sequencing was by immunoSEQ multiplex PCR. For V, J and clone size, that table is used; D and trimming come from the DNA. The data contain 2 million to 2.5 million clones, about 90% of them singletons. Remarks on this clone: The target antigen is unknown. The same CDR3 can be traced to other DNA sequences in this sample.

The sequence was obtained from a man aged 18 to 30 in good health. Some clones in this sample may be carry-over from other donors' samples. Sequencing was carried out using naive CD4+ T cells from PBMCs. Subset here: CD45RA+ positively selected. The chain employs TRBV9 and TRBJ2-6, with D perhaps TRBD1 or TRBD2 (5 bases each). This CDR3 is CASSVGAGTGANVLTF. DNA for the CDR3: TGTGCCAGCAGCGTAGGCGCAGGGACCGGGGCCAACGTCCTGACTTTC.